Below are 15 T cell receptor beta chains sequenced from a single sample in a study of blood T cell repertoires in COVID-19. Profiled with immunoSEQ multiplex PCR; TCRdb holds only in-frame clones, not every one. The sample lists about 260,000 clones, about 87% occurring once. Sequencing used peripheral blood. The origin of the receptors is a woman in her thirties or forties who had recovered from COVID-19.

This chain uses TRBV10-3 with TRBJ1-2; D remains unclear. The CDR3 totals 12 residues. Between the trimmed V and J ends, which lost 4 bases and 3 bases, there was a span of 6 bases. Germline V gene data show CDR1 as ENHRY and CDR2 as SYGVKD. The CDR3 is CAISASDYGYTF. The CDR3, as DNA: TGTGCCATCAGTGCCTCAGACTATGGCTACACCTTC.

The rearrangement uses TRBV6-2 or TRBV6-3 and TRBJ1-2; perhaps TRBD1 as D (5 bases). CDR1 and CDR2 from the germline V gene are MNHEY and SVGEGT. The V gene lost 0 bases and the J gene lost 0 bases, with 5 bases spanning the gap. CDR3 length equals 14 residues. The DNA for the CDR3 is TGTGCCAGCAGTTACTCGACAGCTAACTATGGCTACACCTTC. Amino acids: CASSYSTANYGYTF.

The chain carries TRBV3-1 (or the pseudogene TRBV3-2) and TRBJ2-7; D is perhaps TRBD1 (5 bases). Germline V gene data show CDR1 as LGHDT and CDR2 as YNNKEL (reference sequence). The germline V and J ends were trimmed by 4 bases and 1 base, with 11 bases remaining between them. This CDR3 has 14 residues. DNA of the CDR3: TGTGCCAGCAGCCCCTTTGGGGCTTCCTACGAGCAGTACTTC. Encoded protein: CASSPFGASYEQYF.

The CDR3 reads CASSRTGGSYEQYF. As DNA, the CDR3 is TGTGCCAGCAGCCGGACAGGGGGTTCCTACGAGCAGTACTTC. V gene TRBV6-5 combines with J gene TRBJ2-7; 10 bases match TRBD1. Germline V CDR1 and CDR2: MNHEY, SVGAGI. The trim removed 6 bases at V and 1 base at J, leaving 3 bases unmatched. The CDR3 totals 14 residues.

The chain combines TRBV2 with TRBJ1-3; D not certain. V shed 7 bases and J shed 4 bases, with 11 bases lying between them. The CDR3 extends over 13 amino acids. Looked up from germline, CDR1 is SNHLY and CDR2 is FYNNEI. The DNA for the CDR3 is TGTGCCAGCACTTACATATCCGGAAACACCATATATTTT. This codes for CASTYISGNTIYF.

The V call is TRBV10-1, the J call TRBJ2-5; D perhaps matches TRBD2 (6 bases). The CDR3 covers 15 residues. Germline CDR1 is WNHNN and CDR2 is SYGVQD (reference sequence). V was shortened by 0 bases and J by 5 bases, with 13 bases between the two germline ends. The CDR3 sequence is CASSESSSGRETQYF. The DNA for the CDR3 is TGCGCCAGCAGTGAGTCGAGTAGCGGCCGGGAGACCCAGTACTTC.

The V call is TRBV9, the J call TRBJ1-2; 7 bases align to TRBD1. The CDR3 is 15 residues long. Germline V lookup: CDR1 SGDLS, CDR2 YYNGEE. With V trimmed by 4 bases and J by 3 bases, 9 bases remained unmatched. This chain's CDR3 is CASSTPKTGHYGYTF. CDR3 DNA sequence: TGTGCCAGCAGCACCCCTAAGACAGGGCACTATGGCTACACCTTC.

This sequence joins TRBV5-6 and TRBJ2-7; 9 nucleotides agree with TRBD1. The ends lost 5 bases at V and 4 bases at J; junction bases unmatched: 7. Looked up from germline, CDR1 is SGHDT and CDR2 is YYEEEE. There are 14 residues in the CDR3. CDR3 sequence reads: CASSPGQGLYEQYF. CDR3 DNA: TGTGCCAGCAGTCCGGGACAGGGATTATACGAGCAGTACTTC.

Worth noting for this clone: This sample also contains other DNA sequences that code for the same CDR3. The chain combines TRBV5-1 with TRBJ1-4; the match to TRBD1 covers 9 bases. This CDR3 is 14 amino acids long. The germline CDR1 and CDR2 sequences are SGHRS and YFSETQ. V lost 4 bases and J lost 8; bases outside the gene matches: 6. The chain's CDR3 is CASSPGQGGEKLFF. The DNA of the CDR3 is TGCGCCAGCAGCCCGGGACAGGGAGGCGAAAAACTGTTTTTT. Based on the CDR3 plus reference TRBV5-1 and TRBJ1-4, the full variable domain is KAGVTQTPRYLIKTRGQQVTLSCSPISGHRSVSWYQQTPGQGLQFLFEYFSETQRNKGNFPGRFSGRQFSNSRSEMNVSTLELGDSALYLCASSPGQGGEKLFFGSGTQLSVL.

The chain carries TRBV30 and TRBJ1-5; D is perhaps TRBD1 (6 bases). V was trimmed by 5 bases and J by 2 bases, leaving 10 bases between them. The CDR3 loop spans 13 amino acids. Per the germline V gene, CDR1 is GTSNPN and CDR2 is SVGIG (reference sequence). The CDR3 sequence: CAWGGDGNQPQHF. The CDR3 nucleotides read TGTGCCTGGGGGGGCGACGGCAATCAGCCCCAGCATTTT.

The chain links TRBV5-1 to TRBJ2-3; 7 bases are shared with TRBD2. The CDR3 runs 18 residues. Germline CDR1 SGHRS, CDR2 YFSETQ. V shed 0 bases, J shed 4 bases, and the junction held 14 bases outside the gene matches. CDR3 sequence reads: CASSLGTLAAITSDTQYF. CDR3 nucleotides: TGCGCCAGCAGCTTGGGCACCCTAGCGGCAATTACCTCAGATACGCAGTATTTT.

A few counts support this clone. CDR3 residues: CASSYSPRTNGYTF. CDR3 DNA sequence: TGTGCCAGCAGTTACTCGCCGAGAACGAATGGCTACACCTTC. The chain links TRBV6-6 to TRBJ1-2; D call uncertain. The CDR3 extends over 14 amino acids. The germline V gene encodes CDR1 MNHNY and CDR2 SVGAGI (reference sequence). The germline V and J ends were trimmed by 0 bases and 6 bases, with 11 bases remaining between them.

The CDR3 sequence: CASSLLAGGSGDTQYF. The CDR3 bases are TGTGCCAGCTCACTGCTAGCGGGGGGGTCCGGAGATACGCAGTATTTT. The chain is built from TRBV18 and TRBJ2-3, with 12 bases fitting TRBD2. J gave up 5 bases and V 4 bases, and 7 bases lay outside the gene matches. Germline V gene lookup returns CDR1 KGHSH and CDR2 LQKENI. This CDR3 has 16 residues.

This clone was picked up one time. The V and J genes are TRBV9 and TRBJ2-1; D may be TRBD1 (5 bases). From germline, CDR1 is SGDLS and CDR2 YYNGEE. CDR3 length: 15 amino acids. Trimming pared 1 base from V and 3 bases from J, leaving 11 bases between. CDR3 DNA sequence: TGTGCCAGCAGCGTACGTGAAGGGGACTACAATGAGCAGTTCTTC. This sequence encodes CASSVREGDYNEQFF.

This clone was picked up a small number of times. The rearrangement links TRBV30 to TRBJ2-7; the D gene is possibly TRBD1 (6 bases). The germline V and J ends were trimmed by 0 bases and 4 bases, with 19 bases remaining between them. Germline V lookup: CDR1 GTSNPN, CDR2 SVGIG (reference sequence). This CDR3 is built from 16 residues. DNA of the CDR3: TGTGCCTGGAGTGTGTCCCGGACGAAGGGGGTATACGAGCAGTACTTC. Encoded protein: CAWSVSRTKGVYEQYF.